This TCR beta chain was recorded in a study of T cells after yellow fever vaccination. Study context: It was SMART-Seq v4 Ultra Low Input that prepared the fractions with low cell numbers.

In making TCR cDNA, 5'RACE template switching added a universal primer site and UMIs to it. One entry per CDR3 protein, called by TCRdb with MiXCR from the 5' RACE reads. The table records 300,000 to 450,000 distinct CDR3 sequences, roughly 7.5% of them present only once. General study points: Contaminants from the bulk population, in the form of abundant clonotypes, could be found in FACS-sorted repertoires.

Details on this clonotype: Its antigen is unknown.

The source of this sequence is a man in his late teens or twenties who received the YFV17D yellow fever vaccine. The sample was PBMCs, taken more than 35 days after the first yellow fever vaccination.

CDR3 DNA: TGTGCCATCAGTGAGTTACAGGGCGAGGAAAAACTGTTTTTT. It yields the protein CAISELQGEEKLFF. V gene TRBV10-3 combines with J gene TRBJ1-4; D might be TRBD1 (6 bases). The V end lost 1 base, the J end lost 8 bases, and 11 bases lay between the germline ends. Germline CDR1 reads ENHRY; CDR2 reads SYGVKD. The CDR3 loop spans 14 amino acids.